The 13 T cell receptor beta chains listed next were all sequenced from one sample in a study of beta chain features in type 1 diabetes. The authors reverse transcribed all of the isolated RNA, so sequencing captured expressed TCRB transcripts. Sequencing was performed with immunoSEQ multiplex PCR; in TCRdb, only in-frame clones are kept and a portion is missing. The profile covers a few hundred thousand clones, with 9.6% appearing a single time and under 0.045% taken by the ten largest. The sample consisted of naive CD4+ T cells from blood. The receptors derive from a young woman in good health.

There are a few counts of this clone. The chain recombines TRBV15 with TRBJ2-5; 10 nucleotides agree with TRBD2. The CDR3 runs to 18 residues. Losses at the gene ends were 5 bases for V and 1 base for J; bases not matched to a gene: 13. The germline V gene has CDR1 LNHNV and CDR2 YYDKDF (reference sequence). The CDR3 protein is CATSFPGTSDPPQETQYF. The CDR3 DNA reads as TGTGCCACCAGCTTTCCCGGGACTAGCGATCCGCCCCAAGAGACCCAGTACTTC.

The CDR3 reads CASSAQGYNTEAFF. The CDR3 DNA reads as TGTGCCAGCAGCGCCCAGGGATATAACACTGAAGCTTTCTTT. The V call is TRBV9, the J call TRBJ1-1; D possibly corresponds to TRBD1 (5 bases). Trimming left V 3 bases short and J 2 bases short, with 11 bases between. The CDR3 spans 14 residues. CDR1 is SGDLS, CDR2 YYNGEE, per germline.

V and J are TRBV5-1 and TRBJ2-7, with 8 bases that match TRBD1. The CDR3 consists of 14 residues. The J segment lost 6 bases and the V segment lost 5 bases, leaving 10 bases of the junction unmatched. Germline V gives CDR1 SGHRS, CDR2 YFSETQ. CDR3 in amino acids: CASSLPDREVEQYF. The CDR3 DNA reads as TGCGCCAGCAGTCTCCCGGACAGGGAAGTCGAGCAGTACTTC. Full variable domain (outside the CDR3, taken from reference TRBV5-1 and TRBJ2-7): KAGVTQTPRYLIKTRGQQVTLSCSPISGHRSVSWYQQTPGQGLQFLFEYFSETQRNKGNFPGRFSGRQFSNSRSEMNVSTLELGDSALYLCASSLPDREVEQYFGPGTRLTVT.

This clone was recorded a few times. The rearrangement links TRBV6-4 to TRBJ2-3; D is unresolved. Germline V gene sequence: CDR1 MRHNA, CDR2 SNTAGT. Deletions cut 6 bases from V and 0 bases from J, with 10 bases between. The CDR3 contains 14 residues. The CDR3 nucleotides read TGTGCCAGCAGGTCTACTGCTAGCACAGATACGCAGTATTTT. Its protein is CASRSTASTDTQYF.

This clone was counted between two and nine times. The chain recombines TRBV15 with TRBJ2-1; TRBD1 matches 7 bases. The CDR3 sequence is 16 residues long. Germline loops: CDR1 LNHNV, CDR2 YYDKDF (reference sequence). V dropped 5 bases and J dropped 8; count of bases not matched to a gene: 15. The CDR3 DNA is TGTGCCACCAGCGGGCGCCTTAGGCAGGGGGTCTATGAGCAGTTCTTC. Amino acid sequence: CATSGRLRQGVYEQFF.

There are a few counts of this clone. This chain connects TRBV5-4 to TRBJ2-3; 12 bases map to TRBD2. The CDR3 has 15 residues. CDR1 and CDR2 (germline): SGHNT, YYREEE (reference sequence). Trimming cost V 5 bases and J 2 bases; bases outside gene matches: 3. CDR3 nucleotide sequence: TGTGCCAGCAGTCTAGCGGGGGGGCCCACAGATACGCAGTATTTT. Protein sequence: CASSLAGGPTDTQYF.

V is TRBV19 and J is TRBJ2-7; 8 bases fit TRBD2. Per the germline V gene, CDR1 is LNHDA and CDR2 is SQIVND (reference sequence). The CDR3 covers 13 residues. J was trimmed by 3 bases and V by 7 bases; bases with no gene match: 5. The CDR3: CASTPSGLYEQYF. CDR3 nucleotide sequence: TGTGCCAGTACCCCTAGCGGGCTCTACGAGCAGTACTTC.

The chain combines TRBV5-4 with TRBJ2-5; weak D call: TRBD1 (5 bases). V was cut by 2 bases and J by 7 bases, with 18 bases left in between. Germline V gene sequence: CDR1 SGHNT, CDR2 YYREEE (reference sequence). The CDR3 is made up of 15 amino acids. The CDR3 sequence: CASSFNPTVEMTQYF. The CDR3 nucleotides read TGTGCCAGCAGCTTTAATCCGACAGTGGAGATGACCCAGTACTTC.

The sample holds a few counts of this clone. The CDR3 region has the DNA TGTGCCTGGACCGGGGGGAGGAGAACCGGGGAGCTGTTTTTT. Its translation is CAWTGGRRTGELFF. The gene calls are TRBV30 and TRBJ2-2, with TRBD2 matching 7 bases. CDR1 and CDR2 (germline): GTSNPN, SVGIG (reference sequence). V was pared by 4 bases and J by 5 bases, with 7 bases of the junction left unmatched. The CDR3 contains 14 residues.

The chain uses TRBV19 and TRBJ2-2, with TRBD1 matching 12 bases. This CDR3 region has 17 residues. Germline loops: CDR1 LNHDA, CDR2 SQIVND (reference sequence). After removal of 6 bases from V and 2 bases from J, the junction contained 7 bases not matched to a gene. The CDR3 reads CASRQGQGARNTGELFF. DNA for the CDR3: TGTGCCAGTAGGCAGGGACAGGGGGCTCGTAACACCGGGGAGCTGTTTTTT.

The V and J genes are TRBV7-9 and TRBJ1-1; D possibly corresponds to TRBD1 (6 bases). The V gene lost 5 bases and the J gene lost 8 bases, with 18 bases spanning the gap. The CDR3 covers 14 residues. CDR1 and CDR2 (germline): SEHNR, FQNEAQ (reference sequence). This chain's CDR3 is CASSEIQRGPEAFF. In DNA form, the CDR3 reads TGTGCCAGCAGCGAAATCCAGCGGGGGCCAGAAGCTTTCTTT.

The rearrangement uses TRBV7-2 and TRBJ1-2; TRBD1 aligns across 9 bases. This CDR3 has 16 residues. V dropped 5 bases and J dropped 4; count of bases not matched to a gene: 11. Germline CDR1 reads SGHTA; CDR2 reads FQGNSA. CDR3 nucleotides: TGTGCCAGCAGCATGTCAACAGGGGGCTTTGTCTATGGCTACACCTTC. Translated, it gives CASSMSTGGFVYGYTF. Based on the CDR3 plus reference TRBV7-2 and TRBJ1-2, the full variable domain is GAGVSQSPSNKVTEKGKDVELRCDPISGHTALYWYRQSLGQGLEFLIYFQGNSAPDKSGLPSDRFSAERTGGSVSTLTIQRTQQEDSAVYLCASSMSTGGFVYGYTFGSGTRLTVV.

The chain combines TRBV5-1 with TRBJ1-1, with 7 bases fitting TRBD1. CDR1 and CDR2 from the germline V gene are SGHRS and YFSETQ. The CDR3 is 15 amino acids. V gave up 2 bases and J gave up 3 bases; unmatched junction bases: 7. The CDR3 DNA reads TGCGCCAGCAGCTTCGACAGGGACCTTTACACTGAAGCTTTCTTT. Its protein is CASSFDRDLYTEAFF.